The rows below give T cell receptor beta chains drawn from one sample of a study of cytomegalovirus exposure and HLA in healthy donors. Produced via immunoSEQ multiplex PCR; TCRdb's table is partial and in-frame only. This table has over 250,000 clones, just over 85% appearing once. The source material was PBMCs. The receptor set was obtained from a man in his forties in good health and CMV-seropositive. The conserved cysteine and the conserved F or W are not part of the CDR3 here. Clone size, where shown, is once, few, many, or a class for clones that have expanded.

size: once; J: TRBJ1-1; V: TRBV6-6; CDR3: ASSPEYTEAF
size: .; J: TRBJ2-2; V: TRBV27; CDR3: ASSLFGTSLPGELF
size: .; J: TRBJ2-7; V: TRBV2; CDR3: ASSELGPLPYEQY
size: .; J: TRBJ2-7; V: TRBV5-1; CDR3: ASSLVGQPPYEQY
size: .; J: TRBJ2-2; V: TRBV2; CDR3: ASLGRGDTGELF
size: .; J: TRBJ2-7; V: TRBV7-9; CDR3: ASSDFLQREQY
size: .; J: TRBJ1-1; V: TRBV7-9; CDR3: ASSPVTEAF
size: .; J: TRBJ2-1; V: TRBV9; CDR3: ASSVGSGTYYNEQF
size: .; J: TRBJ2-7; V: TRBV29-1; CDR3: SVAGSGTGAYEQY
size: .; J: TRBJ2-3; V: TRBV5-1; CDR3: ASSLGPGGTRSTDTQY
size: .; J: TRBJ2-7; V: TRBV4-1; CDR3: ASSHQGVEQY
size: once; J: TRBJ2-2; V: TRBV15; CDR3: ATSITSGRAGELF
size: .; J: TRBJ2-2; V: TRBV4-3; CDR3: ASSQVNRGTGELF
size: once; J: TRBJ1-2; V: TRBV2; CDR3: ASSEVGQYYGYT
size: .; J: TRBJ2-1; V: TRBV5-6; CDR3: ASSKGLAGVVYNEQF
size: .; J: TRBJ1-2; V: TRBV27; CDR3: ASSDSTGFLYGYT
size: .; J: TRBJ1-2; V: TRBV6-6; CDR3: ASRSGQPYGYT
size: .; J: TRBJ1-2; V: TRBV30; CDR3: ARNRLVPPYGYT
size: .; J: TRBJ2-1; V: TRBV29-1; CDR3: SVGQGLAGAEF
size: .; J: TRBJ2-7; V: TRBV19; CDR3: ASSIQGSYEQY
size: .; J: TRBJ2-1; V: TRBV5-5; CDR3: ASTPQGYNEQF
size: .; J: TRBJ2-2; V: TRBV9; CDR3: ASSALLGGGELF
size: .; J: TRBJ2-1; V: TRBV28; CDR3: ASSYRLAGDNEQF
size: .; J: TRBJ2-2; V: TRBV18; CDR3: ASSPLIHTGELF
size: .; J: TRBJ2-7; V: TRBV5-6; CDR3: ASSPRSGASYEQY
size: .; J: TRBJ1-3; V: TRBV30; CDR3: AWSEDRRSGNTIY
size: .; J: TRBJ2-5; V: TRBV4-1; CDR3: ASSQRQGAEETQY
size: few; J: TRBJ2-4; V: TRBV7-3; CDR3: ASSARTAGSGIQY
size: .; J: TRBJ2-1; V: TRBV7-2; CDR3: ASSDTRLAGVGNEQF